One and the same sample provided the 13 T cell receptor beta chains below, sequenced in a study of spatial heterogeneity in lung cancer. TCRdb itself ran the 5' RACE reads through MiXCR, one entry per CDR3 protein. Of 20,000 to 25,000 distinct CDR3 sequences listed, approximately 3.3% are singletons. The time point: sample taken at primary tumor resection. The starting material was PBMCs, obtained at surgery. The receptors originated from a female donor with early-stage non-small cell lung cancer.

This clonotype has ten or more counts. This chain uses TRBV5-1 with TRBJ2-5; D tentatively reads TRBD1 or TRBD2 (7 bases each). V shed 4 bases and J shed 2 bases, with 12 bases lying between them. The CDR3 runs to 14 residues. Germline values: CDR1 SGHRS, CDR2 YFSETQ. The CDR3 sequence is CASSPAGQQETQYF. CDR3 nucleotides: TGCGCCAGCAGCCCAGCGGGACAGCAAGAGACCCAGTACTTC.

This clonotype appeared many times. The V and J genes are TRBV10-3 and TRBJ1-3, with a weak D call TRBD1 (5 bases). The V end was cut by 0 bases, the J end by 0 bases, with 9 bases between. This CDR3 is built from 16 residues. The V gene's germline CDR1 is ENHRY and CDR2 SYGVKD. The CDR3: CAISESRDSSGNTIYF. CDR3 DNA: TGTGCCATCAGTGAGTCCCGAGACAGCTCTGGAAACACCATATATTTT.

This clonotype was detected ten times or more. This chain connects TRBV5-1 to TRBJ2-2, with 10 bases lining up with TRBD2. From germline, CDR1 is SGHRS and CDR2 YFSETQ. The CDR3 is 14 amino acids. J gave up 7 bases and V 4 bases, and 4 bases lay outside the gene matches. The CDR3 region has the DNA TGCGCCAGCAGCGCCGGGACTAGCGTCGGGGAGCTGTTTTTT. Translating gives CASSAGTSVGELFF.

This clonotype was counted many times. The rearrangement uses TRBV10-3 and TRBJ1-1; D gene ambiguous. This CDR3 comprises 14 residues. Germline V gene sequence: CDR1 ENHRY, CDR2 SYGVKD. Trimming cost V 3 bases and J 1 base, with 9 bases left between them. Here the CDR3 reads CAISERAQNTEAFF. DNA of the CDR3: TGTGCCATCAGTGAACGGGCCCAGAACACTGAAGCTTTCTTT.

This clonotype has a count of ten or more. The chain links TRBV11-2 to TRBJ2-1; D gene ambiguous. Germline lookup yields CDR1 SGHAT and CDR2 FQNNGV. The CDR3 has 16 amino acids. The V and J ends lost 3 bases and 3 bases respectively, with 15 bases between them. CDR3 nucleotides: TGTGCCAGCAGCTTCGGATTCATCCCTTTCTACAATGAGCAGTTCTTC. Translating gives CASSFGFIPFYNEQFF.

This clonotype was counted many times. The chain combines TRBV5-8 with TRBJ2-7; 8 bases agree with TRBD2. The J segment lost 2 bases and the V segment lost 7 bases, leaving 5 bases of the junction unmatched. Germline loops: CDR1 SGHTS, CDR2 YDEGEE. The CDR3 is 13 amino acids. CDR3 sequence: CASRGREAYEQYF. In DNA, the CDR3 is TGTGCCAGCCGAGGGCGGGAGGCCTACGAGCAGTACTTC.

This clonotype was found many times. This sequence joins TRBV25-1 and TRBJ2-1, with D possibly matching TRBD2 (7 bases). The V gene lost 6 bases and the J gene lost 3 bases, with 12 bases spanning the gap. Looked up from germline, CDR1 is MGHDK and CDR2 is SYGVNS. The CDR3 spans 14 residues. The CDR3 nucleotides are TGTGCCAGCAGGAAAGGGGGGGACTACAATGAGCAGTTCTTC. This translates into CASRKGGDYNEQFF.

This clonotype was seen only a few times. V is TRBV20-1 and J is TRBJ2-3; possible D gene TRBD1, 7 bases. The CDR3 consists of 15 residues. V lost 0 bases, J lost 2 bases, and 12 bases lay in between. Germline V CDR1 and CDR2: DFQATT, SNEGSKA (reference sequence). CDR3 protein: CSARDQGGTTDTQYF. Here the CDR3 DNA reads TGCAGTGCTAGAGATCAGGGGGGAACCACAGATACGCAGTATTTT.

This clonotype came up many times. The chain recombines TRBV19 with TRBJ2-2, with D uncertain. V gave up 7 bases and J gave up 0 bases, with 6 bases separating them. This CDR3 contains 13 residues. Germline V gene sequence: CDR1 LNHDA, CDR2 SQIVND (reference sequence). CDR3 protein: CASIPANTGELFF. CDR3 in DNA: TGTGCCAGTATTCCAGCGAACACCGGGGAGCTGTTTTTT.

The rearrangement links TRBV5-1 to TRBJ2-2; the D is unclear. The CDR3 covers 15 residues. Trimming removed 4 bases at V and 0 bases at J, with 10 bases between. The germline V gene has CDR1 SGHRS and CDR2 YFSETQ. The CDR3 region is CASSPSAANTGELFF. The CDR3 DNA follows: TGCGCCAGCAGCCCTTCTGCTGCGAACACCGGGGAGCTGTTTTTT.

This clonotype has at least ten counts. Here the CDR3 DNA reads TGTGCCAGCCGCCCAGGGGTGACTAGCGGGAGTCGGGAGACCCAGTACTTC. This translates into CASRPGVTSGSRETQYF. The chain combines TRBV6-1 with TRBJ2-5, with 12 bases fitting TRBD2. The CDR3 spans 17 residues. V lost 8 bases, J lost 5 bases, and 15 bases stayed unmatched. Germline V gives CDR1 MNHNS, CDR2 SASEGT.

This clonotype showed up many times. The genes are TRBV2 and TRBJ2-2; 9 positions match TRBD1. J was trimmed by 5 bases and V by 5 bases; bases with no gene match: 6. The CDR3 is 15 residues long. Germline CDR1 SNHLY, CDR2 FYNNEI. This CDR3 is CASSLQGASTGELFF. The CDR3 nucleotides are TGTGCCAGCAGTCTACAGGGGGCGAGTACCGGGGAGCTGTTTTTT.

This clonotype was seen at least ten times. This chain joins TRBV4-1 and TRBJ2-6; TRBD2 is a possible D gene (5 bases). This CDR3 has 18 amino acids. Per the germline V gene, CDR1 is MGHRA and CDR2 is YSYEKL. Trimming cost V 2 bases and J 4 bases, with 18 bases left between them. The CDR3 loop is CASSQKPGSPGGANVLTF. The CDR3, as DNA: TGCGCCAGCAGCCAAAAACCGGGTTCCCCGGGGGGGGCCAACGTCCTGACTTTC.